Sequencing of this TCR beta chain was carried out in a study of cytomegalovirus exposure and HLA in healthy donors. Notes on the study in general: The number of N-insertions in an Asian-associated ancestry cluster was reportedly below the 666-donor mean in a later analysis.

Amplification used 60 Vbeta primers and 13 Jbeta primers. The protocol was immunoSEQ multiplex PCR, while the TCRdb copy is restricted to in-frame clones and leaves out a portion. Here the sample spans some 110,000 clones, roughly two thirds being singletons. This clone has only a few counts. What it recognizes is unknown. Per germline, CDR1 SGHRS and CDR2 YFSETQ. V was trimmed by 4 bases and J by 7 bases, leaving 11 bases between them. There are 13 residues in the CDR3. The sequence derives from a female donor in good health and CMV-seronegative. The sample consisted of PBMCs. V usage is TRBV5-1 and J usage is TRBJ2-2; a possible D gene is TRBD2 (6 bases). Written as DNA, the CDR3 is TGCGCCAGCAGCCTATCGACTAGCGGGGAGCTGTTTTTT. It translates to CASSLSTSGELFF.